This T cell receptor beta chain was recovered during a study of T cells in localized non-small cell lung cancer. Broader study findings: Median around 56 top-100 tumor clones were shared with paired adjacent lung. In uninvolved adjacent lung, T cell clonality reached its highest value, exceeding tumor. Heterogeneity remains possible, as sequencing covered one tumor region only.

The CDR3 has 12 amino acids. V lost 8 bases and J lost 7, with 14 bases in between. Per germline, CDR1 LNHDA and CDR2 SQIVND (reference sequence). Notes on this clone: Its target is unknown.

This table comes from immunoSEQ multiplex PCR, and its TCRdb copy is limited to in-frame clones, with some not included. Here the sample spans some 11,000 clones, 40% to 50% being singletons. The starting material was lymph node tissue, obtained before any cancer treatment. This TCR came from a woman between 35 and 70 years old with stage II squamous cell lung carcinoma. This chain joins TRBV19 and TRBJ1-2; D is unresolved. The CDR3 DNA is TGTGCCAGTCATGATGGATTAGCTGGCTACACCTTC. It yields the protein CASHDGLAGYTF. The full variable domain, in which reference TRBV19 and TRBJ1-2 provide the parts outside the CDR3, is DGGITQSPKYLFRKEGQNVTLSCEQNLNHDAMYWYRQDPGQGLRLIYYSQIVNDFQKGDIAEGYSVSREKKESFPLTVTSAQKNPTAFYLCASHDGLAGYTFGSGTRLTVV.